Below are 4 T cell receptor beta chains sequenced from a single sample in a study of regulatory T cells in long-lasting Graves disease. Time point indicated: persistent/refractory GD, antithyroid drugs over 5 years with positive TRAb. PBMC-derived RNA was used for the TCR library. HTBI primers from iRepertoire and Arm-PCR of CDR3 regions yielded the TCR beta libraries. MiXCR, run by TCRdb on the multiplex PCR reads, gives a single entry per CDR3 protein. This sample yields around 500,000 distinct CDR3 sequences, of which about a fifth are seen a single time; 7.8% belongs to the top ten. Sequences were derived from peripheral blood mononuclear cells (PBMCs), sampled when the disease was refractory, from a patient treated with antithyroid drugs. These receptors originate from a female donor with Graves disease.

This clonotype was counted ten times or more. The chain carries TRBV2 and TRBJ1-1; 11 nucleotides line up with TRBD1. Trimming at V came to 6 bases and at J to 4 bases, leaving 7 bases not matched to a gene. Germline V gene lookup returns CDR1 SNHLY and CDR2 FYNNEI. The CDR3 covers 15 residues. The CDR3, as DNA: TGTGCCAGCAGAGGGGACAGGGGGTTGAGCACTGAAGCTTTCTTT. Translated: CASRGDRGLSTEAFF.

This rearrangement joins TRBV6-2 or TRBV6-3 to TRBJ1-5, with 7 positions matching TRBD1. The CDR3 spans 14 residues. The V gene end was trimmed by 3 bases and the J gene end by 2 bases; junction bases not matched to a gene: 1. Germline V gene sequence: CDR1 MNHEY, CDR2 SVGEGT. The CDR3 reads CASSYTGGNQPQHF. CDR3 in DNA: TGTGCCAGCAGTTATACAGGGGGCAATCAGCCCCAGCATTTT.

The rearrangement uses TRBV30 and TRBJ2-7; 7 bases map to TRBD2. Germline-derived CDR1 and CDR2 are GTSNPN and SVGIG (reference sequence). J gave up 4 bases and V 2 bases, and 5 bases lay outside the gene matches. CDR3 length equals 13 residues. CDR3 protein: CAWSIGAGYEQYF. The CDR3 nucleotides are TGTGCCTGGAGTATTGGAGCGGGATACGAGCAGTACTTC.

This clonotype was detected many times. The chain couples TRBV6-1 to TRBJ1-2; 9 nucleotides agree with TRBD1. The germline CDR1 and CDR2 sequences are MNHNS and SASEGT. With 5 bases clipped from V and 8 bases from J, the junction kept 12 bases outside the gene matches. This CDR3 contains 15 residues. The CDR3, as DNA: TGTGCCAGCAGTACCAACCGGGACAGGGCCGTCGGCTACACCTTC. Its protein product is CASSTNRDRAVGYTF.